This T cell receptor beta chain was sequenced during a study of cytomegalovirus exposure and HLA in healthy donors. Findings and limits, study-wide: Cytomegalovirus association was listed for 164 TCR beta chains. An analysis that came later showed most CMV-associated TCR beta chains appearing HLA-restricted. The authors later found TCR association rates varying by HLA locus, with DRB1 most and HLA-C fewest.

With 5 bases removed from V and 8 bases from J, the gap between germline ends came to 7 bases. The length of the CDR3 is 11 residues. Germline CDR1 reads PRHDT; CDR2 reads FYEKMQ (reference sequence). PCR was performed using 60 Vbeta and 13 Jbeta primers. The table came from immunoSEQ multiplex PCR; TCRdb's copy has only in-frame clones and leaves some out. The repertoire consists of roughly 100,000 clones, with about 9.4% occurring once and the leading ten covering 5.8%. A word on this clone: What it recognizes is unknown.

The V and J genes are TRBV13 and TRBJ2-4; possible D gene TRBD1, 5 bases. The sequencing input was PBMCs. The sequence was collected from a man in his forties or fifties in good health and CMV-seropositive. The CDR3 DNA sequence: TGTGCCAGCAGCATGACAGACATTCAGTACTTC. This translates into CASSMTDIQYF.